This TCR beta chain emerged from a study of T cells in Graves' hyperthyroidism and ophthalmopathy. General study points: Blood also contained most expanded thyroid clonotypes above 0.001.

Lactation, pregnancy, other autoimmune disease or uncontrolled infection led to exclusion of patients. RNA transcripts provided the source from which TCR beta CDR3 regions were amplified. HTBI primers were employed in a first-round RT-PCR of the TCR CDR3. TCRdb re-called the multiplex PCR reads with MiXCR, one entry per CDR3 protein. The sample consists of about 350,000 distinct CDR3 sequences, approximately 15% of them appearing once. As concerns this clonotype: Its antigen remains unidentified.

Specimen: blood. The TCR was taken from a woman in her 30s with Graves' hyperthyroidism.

The DNA for the CDR3 is TGTGCCAGCAGTTACCTCGGCGGGACCTCCTACGAGCAGTACTTC. Protein sequence: CASSYLGGTSYEQYF. The chain is built from TRBV6-5 and TRBJ2-7, with D possibly being TRBD2 (6 bases). CDR3 length: 15 residues. Germline CDR1 and CDR2: MNHEY and SVGAGI. V lost 2 bases, J lost 0 bases, and 11 bases lay in between.